Listed below are T cell receptor beta chains from one sample, sequenced in a study of cytotoxic CD8 clonotypes in ibrutinib-treated CLL. Profiling relied on immunoSEQ multiplex PCR, and the TCRdb table lists in-frame clones only, not all of them. In the table there are approximately 67,000 clones, approximately 80% of which are singletons. Source: PBMCs, taken at disease progression, from a patient treated with ibrutinib. These receptors were obtained from a human donor with chronic lymphocytic leukemia. CDR3s include the opening cysteine and the closing phenylalanine or tryptophan. Fields, in order: J gene, V gene, CDR3 length, clone size, D gene, CDR3 protein, CDR3 DNA. A D gene is named only where the DNA matches it firmly. Clone size, where shown, is once, few, many, or a class for clones that have expanded.

>TRBJ2-7|TRBV19|14|NA|NA
CASSTRDTSYEQYF
TGTGCCAGTAGTACCCGGGACACCTCCTACGAGCAGTACTTC
>TRBJ1-2|TRBV6-5|13|NA|TRBD1
CASSRGQGSGYTF
TGTGCCAGCAGCCGGGGACAGGGGTCTGGCTACACCTTC
>TRBJ2-1|TRBV5-6|17|NA|NA
CASSLWWGKGSYNEQFF
TGTGCCAGCAGCTTGTGGTGGGGGAAGGGCTCCTACAATGAGCAGTTCTTC
>TRBJ2-5|TRBV9|16|few|NA
CASSVDTGGTQETQYF
TGTGCCAGCAGCGTAGATACGGGTGGGACTCAAGAGACCCAGTACTTC
>TRBJ2-1|TRBV14|15|once|TRBD2
CASSQTSGRDNEQFF
TGTGCCAGCAGCCAAACTAGCGGGAGGGATAATGAGCAGTTCTTC
>TRBJ2-7|TRBV7-9|15|NA|NA
CASRPTGAPVHEQYF
TGTGCCAGCAGGCCTACGGGGGCGCCGGTTCACGAGCAGTACTTC
>TRBJ1-5|TRBV5-1|14|NA|NA
CASSSGAPNQPQHF
TGCGCCAGCAGCTCCGGGGCCCCCAATCAGCCCCAGCATTTT
>TRBJ1-2|TRBV30|13|NA|NA
CAWSGGRDYGYTF
TGTGCCTGGAGTGGGGGTAGGGACTATGGCTACACCTTC
>TRBJ1-5|TRBV10-3|14|NA|TRBD1
CAIRGQAVNQPQHF
TGTGCCATCCGGGGACAGGCCGTCAATCAGCCCCAGCATTTT
>TRBJ2-3|TRBV10-3|13|NA|NA
CAIRVGSTDTQYF
TGTGCCATCAGGGTAGGCAGCACAGATACGCAGTATTTT
>TRBJ2-7|TRBV10-3|12|NA|TRBD1
CADRGPGYEQYF
TGTGCCGACAGGGGACCGGGCTACGAGCAGTACTTC
>TRBJ2-7|TRBV7-2|15|NA|TRBD2
CASSYIAGLWNEQYF
TGTGCCAGCAGCTACATAGCGGGTCTCTGGAACGAGCAGTACTTC
>TRBJ1-1|TRBV5-6|14|NA|NA
CASRVGQSLSRAFF
TGTGCCAGCAGAGTAGGACAGTCCCTAAGTCGAGCTTTCTTT
>TRBJ2-2|TRBV5-1|16|NA|NA
CASSLRSQGNTGELFF
TGCGCCAGCAGCTTGCGTAGCCAGGGGAACACCGGGGAGCTGTTTTTT
>TRBJ2-3|TRBV19|18|NA|NA
CASSIGAGSGPSTDTQYF
TGTGCCAGTAGTATCGGGGCCGGGAGCGGCCCTAGCACAGATACGCAGTATTTT
>TRBJ2-7|TRBV27|13|once|NA
CASSYPGGFEQYF
TGTGCCAGCAGTTACCCCGGGGGATTCGAGCAGTACTTC
>TRBJ2-5|TRBV7-7|16|NA|NA
CASSSRLASGWETQYF
TGTGCCAGCAGCTCGAGACTCGCTTCCGGCTGGGAGACCCAGTACTTC
>TRBJ1-1|TRBV2|13|NA|NA
CASRWTENTEAFF
TGTGCCAGCAGGTGGACGGAGAACACTGAAGCTTTCTTT
>TRBJ2-4|TRBV6-4|14|few|NA
CASSDGGAQNIQYF
TGTGCCAGCAGTGACGGGGGGGCTCAGAACATTCAGTACTTC
>TRBJ1-2|TRBV6-5|15|once|NA
CASHNPGASLYGYTF
TGTGCCAGCCATAACCCAGGGGCCTCACTCTATGGCTACACCTTC
>TRBJ2-7|TRBV5-1|14|NA|NA
CASSPNLDGYEQYF
TGCGCCAGCTCGCCTAACCTCGACGGCTACGAGCAGTACTTC
>TRBJ1-1|TRBV6-4|13|NA|NA
CASSNTVNTEAFF
TGTGCCAGCAGCAACACAGTGAACACTGAAGCTTTCTTT
>TRBJ2-7|TRBV2|16|NA|NA
CASSKGGFLTSYEQYF
TGTGCCAGCAGCAAAGGAGGGTTCCTAACATCCTACGAGCAGTACTTC
>TRBJ2-1|TRBV29-1|14|NA|NA
CSARRDGELNEQFF
TGCAGCGCTCGCCGGGACGGGGAGCTCAATGAGCAGTTCTTC
>TRBJ2-1|TRBV4-1|15|NA|NA
CASSQGLVPYNEQFF
TGCGCCAGCAGCCAAGGACTAGTCCCCTACAATGAGCAGTTCTTC
>TRBJ1-4|TRBV14|14|few|NA
CASSHRGANEKLFF
TGTGCCAGCAGCCATCGGGGCGCGAATGAAAAACTGTTTTTT
>TRBJ2-5|TRBV28|13|NA|TRBD1
CASSSGQIRTQYF
TGTGCCAGCAGTTCGGGACAGATAAGGACCCAGTACTTC
>TRBJ1-2|TRBV2|13|few|NA
CASSEVSGYGYTF
TGTGCCAGCAGTGAAGTCTCGGGTTATGGCTACACCTTC
>TRBJ2-7|TRBV6-1|13|NA|NA
CASSVGLAYEQYF
TGTGCCAGCAGTGTTGGGCTAGCCTACGAGCAGTACTTC
>TRBJ2-7|TRBV6-5|13|NA|NA
CASSLQAFYEQYF
TGTGCCAGCTCTCTCCAGGCGTTCTACGAGCAGTACTTC
>TRBJ2-3|TRBV9|14|NA|NA
CASSVEGLRDTQYF
TGTGCCAGCAGCGTAGAGGGGCTTAGGGATACGCAGTATTTT
>TRBJ2-7|TRBV28|16|NA|TRBD2
CASSAPAGPTRGVQYF
TGTGCCAGCAGTGCCCCGGCTGGGCCCACTCGGGGGGTGCAGTACTTC
>TRBJ2-7|TRBV7-8|17|NA|NA
CASSLPPHGRGLGEQYF
TGTGCCAGCAGCCTACCCCCCCACGGGCGGGGCCTGGGGGAGCAGTACTTC
>TRBJ1-1|TRBV5-6|13|NA|TRBD1
CASSLFSGGNAFF
TGTGCCAGCAGCTTGTTCTCAGGGGGCAATGCTTTCTTT
>TRBJ2-7|TRBV15|16|NA|TRBD2
CATSRELAGGLYEQYF
TGTGCCACCAGCAGAGAACTAGCGGGAGGGCTGTACGAGCAGTACTTC
>TRBJ1-4|TRBV4-1|15|once|NA
CASSQDEGIDEKLFF
TGCGCCAGCAGCCAAGATGAAGGGATAGATGAAAAACTGTTTTTT
>TRBJ1-4|TRBV7-8|17|NA|NA
CASSPEGGAAANEKLFF
TGTGCCAGCAGCCCAGAGGGGGGTGCGGCTGCTAATGAAAAACTGTTTTTT
>TRBJ2-7|TRBV28|11|NA|NA
CASRFSYEQYF
TGTGCCAGCAGGTTCTCCTACGAGCAGTACTTC